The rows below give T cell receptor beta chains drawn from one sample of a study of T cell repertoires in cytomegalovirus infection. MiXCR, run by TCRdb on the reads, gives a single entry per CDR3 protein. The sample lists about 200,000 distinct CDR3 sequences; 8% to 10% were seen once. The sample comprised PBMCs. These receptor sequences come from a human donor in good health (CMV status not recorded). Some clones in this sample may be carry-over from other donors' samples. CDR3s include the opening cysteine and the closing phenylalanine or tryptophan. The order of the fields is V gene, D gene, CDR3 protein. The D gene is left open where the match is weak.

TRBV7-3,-,CASSLTSAVGPAGELFF
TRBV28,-,CASSPPTVYNEKLFF
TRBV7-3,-,CASSYRDIPGELFF
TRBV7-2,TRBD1,CASSLVIVGRDRGFTGELFF
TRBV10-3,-,CAIAYREETEAFF
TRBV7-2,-,CASGHRQYPYEQYF
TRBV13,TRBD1,CASSQTTGVNTEAFF
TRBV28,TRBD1,CASRGRQSGFYEQYF
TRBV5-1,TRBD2,CASSSIAGMNNEQFF
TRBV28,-,CASQLGSYNEQFF
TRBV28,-,CASSETDSNQPQHF
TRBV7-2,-,CASSLRQVNQPQHF
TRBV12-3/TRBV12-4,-,CASSFRTDSPLHF
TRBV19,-,CASSIDGAGQSTNTEAFF
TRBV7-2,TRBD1,CASSLAGQVNEKLFF
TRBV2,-,CASSEEAGGRELFF
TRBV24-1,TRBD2,CATSDVAGPEQFF
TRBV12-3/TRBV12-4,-,CASNLQGTYNEQFF
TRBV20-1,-,CSARDPRLVADTQYF
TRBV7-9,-,CASSPRAGQPYNEQFF
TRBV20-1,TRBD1,CSASPTGPVQPQHF
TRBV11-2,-,CASSLDRSSYEQYF
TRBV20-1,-,CSARDPERRKSSGANVLTF
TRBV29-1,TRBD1,CSVSRGTGPAFF
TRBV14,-,CASSQFTAETQYF
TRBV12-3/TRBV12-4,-,CASSYRSSETQYF
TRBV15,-,CATSREQAISTDTQYF
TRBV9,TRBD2,CASSDGGGPGDTQYF
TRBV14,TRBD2,CASSQDQRGYNEQFF
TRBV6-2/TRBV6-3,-,CASSRVVGGYTF
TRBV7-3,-,CASSSTNQETQYF
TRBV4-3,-,CASSQELQLLFEKLFF
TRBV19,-,CASTAGQRENTEAFF
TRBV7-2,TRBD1,CASSPDRGNEQFF
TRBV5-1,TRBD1,CASSLGDRPNEKLFF
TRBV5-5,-,CASSQADSGANVLTF
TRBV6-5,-,CASSYSEVGVEETQYF
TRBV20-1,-,CSARVWRGPLPQETQYF
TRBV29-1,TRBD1,CSVGDRGLNTGELFF
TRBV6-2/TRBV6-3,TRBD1,CASSRQGYTEQFF
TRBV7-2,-,CARGRGNEQFF
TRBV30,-,CAWSVKSGTEAFF
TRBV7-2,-,CASSTRREGLREQYF
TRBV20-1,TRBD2,CSAPTSGSLGEQFF
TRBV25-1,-,CATSTDGTRRKQYF
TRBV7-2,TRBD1,CASSRQGNSADTQYF
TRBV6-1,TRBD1,CASSLRQGVVQPQHF
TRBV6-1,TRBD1,CASSNTTGDGANVLTF
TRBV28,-,CASSLYPLGAGELFF
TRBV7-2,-,CASSPTRSEKYF
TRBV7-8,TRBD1,CASSGTPGQGPGRFGGYTF
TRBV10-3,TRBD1,CAIKDRGDQPQHF
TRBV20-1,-,CSAVQGGTNQPQHF
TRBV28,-,CASRLGQGGHPYEQYF
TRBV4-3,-,CASSQTGKDTQYF